The clone carrying this T cell receptor beta chain appeared a few times. Its antigen is currently unknown. The sample comes from a study of CD8 T cells in ankylosing spondylitis. Quantitative molecular-barcoded 5'-RACE generated the TCR beta libraries. TCRdb analysed the 5' RACE reads with MiXCR anew, one entry per CDR3 protein. The sample has around 300,000 distinct CDR3 sequences; about 20% are singletons. With 4 bases removed from V and 4 bases from J, the gap between germline ends came to 16 bases. Looked up from germline, CDR1 is SGHTA and CDR2 is FQGNSA. This CDR3 has 15 residues. Study-level findings and limits: Significant enrichment of disease-linked clones was reportedly seen in matched ankylosing spondylitis synovial fluid. Disease-linked clones displayed a CD8+ phenotype and appeared relatively rarely in peripheral blood. A TCR beta motif of several highly homologous variants appeared characteristic of ankylosing spondylitis blood.

The TCR comes from a female donor with ankylosing spondylitis or in good health (not recorded which). V and J are TRBV7-2 and TRBJ2-5, with D tentatively TRBD1 or TRBD2 (6 bases each). The sequenced material came from blood, either unsorted or a sorted T cell fraction (not recorded which). CDR3 region: CASSSRGEVGETQYF. The CDR3 DNA reads TGTGCCAGCAGCTCTAGGGGGGAGGTGGGAGAGACCCAGTACTTC.